This note documents a single TCR beta chain sequence. Germline loops: CDR1 SGDLS, CDR2 YYNGEE. This CDR3 has 15 amino acids. The ends were cut back, 0 bases at V and 3 bases at J, with 13 bases in the middle. These data come from a study of T cells in Graves' hyperthyroidism and ophthalmopathy. The investigators amplified TCR beta CDR3 regions from RNA transcripts. A set of HTBI primers served as the primers for a first-round RT-PCR of the TCR CDR3. Each CDR3 protein is one row after TCRdb ran MiXCR on the multiplex PCR reads. The sample has 600,000 or so distinct CDR3 sequences, about 14% seen once. The source material was blood. The clonotype comes from a woman aged 18-29 years with Graves' ophthalmopathy. J is TRBJ2-7 and V is TRBV9, with D perhaps assigned TRBD1 or TRBD2 (5 bases each). CDR3 sequence (DNA): TGTGCCAGCAGCGTAGATGGGACGGATAACTACGAGCAGTACTTC. It is translated as CASSVDGTDNYEQYF.